What follows are 3 T cell receptor beta chains derived from one specimen sequenced in a study of T cells in tuberculosis. As to time point: new active TB diagnosis, blood taken before or within 7 days of starting treatment. Method: immunoSEQ multiplex PCR; TCRdb's copy keeps in-frame clones and lacks some. The repertoire holds about 34,000 clones, with roughly 93% as singletons. The source material was PBMCs, sampled at tuberculosis diagnosis. These receptors all stem from an adult with tuberculosis.

V is TRBV14 and J is TRBJ2-3; maybe TRBD2 (6 bases). This CDR3 contains 15 residues. Trimming took 4 bases from V and 2 from J, leaving 13 bases between them. CDR1 and CDR2 from the germline V gene are SGHDN and FVKESK. The CDR3 DNA reads as TGTGCCAGCAGCCTCCTCGGCGGGGACACAGATACGCAGTATTTT. Its protein product is CASSLLGGDTDTQYF.

The chain employs TRBV4-1 and TRBJ1-2; the match to TRBD1 covers 7 bases. The V segment lost 3 bases and the J segment 4 bases; nucleotides outside the gene matches: 8. Germline CDR1 reads MGHRA; CDR2 reads YSYEKL. The CDR3 runs to 15 residues. The CDR3 protein is CASSHFGQEIYGYTF. In DNA, the CDR3 is TGCGCCAGCAGCCATTTCGGACAGGAGATCTATGGCTACACCTTC.

V gene TRBV7-6 combines with J gene TRBJ1-1, with TRBD1 as a possible D gene (6 bases). CDR3 length equals 15 residues. The V gene lost 3 bases and the J gene lost 4 bases, with 15 bases spanning the gap. Germline CDR1 and CDR2: SGHVS and FNYEAQ. This CDR3 is CASSLATGSPTEAFF. The CDR3 region has the DNA TGTGCCAGCAGCTTGGCTACAGGGTCCCCCACTGAAGCTTTCTTT.